The source of this TCR beta chain is a study of OX40 agonist ivuxolimab in advanced cancers. Looking at the study overall: Ivuxolimab was a fully human IgG2 agonistic monoclonal antibody targeting the costimulatory receptor OX40 (CD134). Of the roughly 52 dose-escalation patients, hepatocellular carcinoma was present in 19, melanoma in around 15, renal cell carcinoma in 9 and head and neck cancer in 9. Patients were allowed to have had prior anti-PD-1, anti-PD-L1 or anti-CTLA-4 therapy, and 40% of the dose-escalation patients had been treated with checkpoint inhibitors. The point of sequencing TCRbeta in the periphery was to test whether ivuxolimab changed TCR sequence diversity and drove clonal T-cell expansion. Intravenous ivuxolimab was administered to patients every 2 weeks at six dose levels: 0.01, 0.1, 0.3, 1.5, 3 and 10 mg/kg. The dose-escalation cohort was 80% to 90% male with a mean age of about 60 years, ranging from about 23 to 85. The paper covers the monotherapy dose-escalation part of the phase I ivuxolimab trial, which included N ≈ 52 patients. Partial responses occurred in three dose-escalation patients: two with cutaneous melanoma and one with hepatocellular carcinoma.

V is clipped by 0 bases and J by 2 bases, and the sequence between their germline boundaries is 9 bases long. From the cysteine up to the phenylalanine, the CDR3 has a length of 14 residues. Only CDR3 DNA is held: 42 bases, read in frame from base 1. The germline V gene yields SGDLS for CDR1 and YYNGEE for CDR2. As for this clone: Its specific antigen is unknown. Per-nucleotide qualities are absent, and no much larger clonotype sits a single base away.

The trial excluded patients who had a history of autoimmune disease or who were on systemic immunosuppression. Peripheral blood for TCR sequencing was collected from all dose cohorts at baseline, on cycle 4 day 1, and on cycle 7 day 1. The samples were drawn from a first-in-human, open-label, multicenter phase I dose-escalation trial of ivuxolimab. Adults with locally advanced or metastatic melanoma, renal cell carcinoma, hepatocellular carcinoma or head and neck squamous cell carcinoma were enrolled in the trial. Before TCR sequencing, CD4+ and CD8+ T cells were separately sorted from peripheral blood. Genomic DNA was extracted from sorted cells for sequencing of the TCRbeta CDR3 region. The immunoSEQ Assay was used to sequence the TCRbeta CDR3 regions. Sourced from immuneACCESS, this table was stored by TCRdb with only in-frame sequences that have V and J called. A share of the clones is absent; for the studies checked, an unresolved V gene accounts for under half, and the remainder has no known explanation. The sample table records about 36,000 clones; about 80% of these occur just once. Of the sample, over 20% falls within the top ten clones.

What the authors observed across the whole study: In partial responders in the 0.1-3.0 mg/kg groups, normalized peripheral clonal expansion was found to be among the lowest, especially among CD8+ T cells. After ivuxolimab, CD8+ T cells had more expanded clones than CD4+ T cells on average. Low levels of normalized T-cell clonal expansion were also seen in some patients who did not respond. Antigen specificity was not determined for the clonally expanded peripheral T cells. At doses of 0.1 to 3.0 mg/kg, clonal expansion of both CD4+ and CD8+ T cells in blood was seen between baseline and week 6.

The clonotype was recovered from an adult with an advanced solid tumor such as melanoma, head and neck, liver or kidney cancer. The V and J segments used are TRBV9 and TRBJ2-7, with no confidently assigned D gene. The material was CD4+ or CD8+ T cells sorted from blood, obtained in a trial of the OX40 agonist ivuxolimab. In nucleotide form, the sequence is TGTGCCAGCAGCGTAGGTCTCCTTCCCTACGAGCAGTACTTC. It is translated as CASSVGLLPYEQYF.